A selection of T cell receptor beta chains follows, all from one sample in a study of PD-1 blockade in classical Hodgkin lymphoma. Produced via immunoSEQ multiplex PCR; TCRdb's table is partial and in-frame only. The sample carries under 25,000 clones, around 80% recorded once. The material was peripheral blood mononuclear cells (PBMCs), obtained before the second cycle of nivolumab. The receptor set was obtained from a human donor with classical Hodgkin lymphoma. Both conserved end residues are trimmed from each CDR3. Fields, in order: CDR3 protein, V gene, J gene, clone size. Only some rows state a clone size, as once, few, many or a class for expanded clones.

CDR3: ASSAEVEPYEQY; V: TRBV5-1; J: TRBJ2-7; size: -
CDR3: ASSLNSGVGGNTIY; V: TRBV11-2; J: TRBJ1-3; size: -
CDR3: SAGGVGEKLF; V: TRBV29-1; J: TRBJ1-4; size: -
CDR3: ASSATTGGSEAF; V: TRBV6-4; J: TRBJ1-1; size: -
CDR3: ASSQEGGGGAGAFNYGYT; V: TRBV4-1; J: TRBJ1-2; size: -
CDR3: ASSAETGLVADTQY; V: TRBV9; J: TRBJ2-3; size: -
CDR3: ASSYRAHTEAF; V: TRBV6-5; J: TRBJ1-1; size: -
CDR3: ASRLAGGTYEQY; V: TRBV5-1; J: TRBJ2-7; size: once
CDR3: ASSPGLRWLQGDEQF; V: TRBV18; J: TRBJ2-1; size: once
CDR3: ASSIAGGPLDEQY; V: TRBV19; J: TRBJ2-7; size: -
CDR3: ASSPEPGLLNTEAF; V: TRBV18; J: TRBJ1-1; size: -
CDR3: ASSDPGPPYEQY; V: TRBV6-5; J: -; size: -
CDR3: ASSTRAGLGTEAF; V: TRBV6-1; J: TRBJ1-1; size: -
CDR3: ASEGGTDTQY; V: TRBV2; J: TRBJ2-3; size: -
CDR3: ASMEEGYSNQPQH; V: TRBV6-1; J: TRBJ1-5; size: -
CDR3: ASSKLGWDSDTYNEQF; V: TRBV28; J: TRBJ2-1; size: -
CDR3: AISESRNTEAF; V: TRBV10-3; J: TRBJ1-1; size: -
CDR3: ASRGGQVHNQPQH; V: TRBV28; J: TRBJ1-5; size: -
CDR3: ASSSGQPNTEAF; V: TRBV7-3; J: TRBJ1-1; size: -
CDR3: ASRGTTTNEKLF; V: TRBV6-5; J: TRBJ1-4; size: -
CDR3: ASNPGTSGRFEQY; V: TRBV6-5; J: TRBJ2-7; size: -
CDR3: SSEVLASTDTQY; V: TRBV29-1; J: TRBJ2-3; size: -
CDR3: ASTKTRNTGELF; V: TRBV2; J: TRBJ2-2; size: -
CDR3: ASSLDGLDTQY; V: TRBV5-6; J: TRBJ2-3; size: -
CDR3: ASGLKPTDTQY; V: TRBV12-5; J: TRBJ2-3; size: -
CDR3: AWSWRQLGTPNEKLF; V: TRBV30; J: TRBJ1-4; size: -
CDR3: ASSYWTSGRFNEQF; V: TRBV5-5; J: TRBJ2-1; size: -
CDR3: SARADEQY; V: TRBV20-1; J: TRBJ2-7; size: -
CDR3: ASSLRDLGQDEGNTIY; V: TRBV27; J: TRBJ1-3; size: -
CDR3: ATSRGMGNEQF; V: TRBV15; J: TRBJ2-1; size: few
CDR3: ASSVGGGDYGYT; V: TRBV9; J: TRBJ1-2; size: -
CDR3: ASTQDYGGGEKLF; V: TRBV4-1; J: TRBJ1-4; size: -
CDR3: ASSVTGIYNEQF; V: TRBV19; J: TRBJ2-1; size: -
CDR3: SALTLAPYEQY; V: TRBV29-1; J: TRBJ2-7; size: -
CDR3: ASSFEGNTEAF; V: TRBV7-2; J: TRBJ1-1; size: -
CDR3: ASSTRSGGYNTEAF; V: TRBV19; J: TRBJ1-1; size: -
CDR3: ASSPRRTSGWYNEQF; V: TRBV13; J: TRBJ2-1; size: -
CDR3: SSGVYGYT; V: TRBV20-1; J: TRBJ1-2; size: -
CDR3: ASSVRRQYYNEQF; V: TRBV11-2; J: TRBJ2-1; size: -
CDR3: ASSIVFPPGELF; V: TRBV19; J: TRBJ2-2; size: once
CDR3: ATSPGEMEQF; V: TRBV15; J: TRBJ2-1; size: -
CDR3: ASSPGTSNTEAF; V: TRBV6-5; J: TRBJ1-1; size: once
CDR3: ASREAEGTGNEQF; V: TRBV6-1; J: TRBJ2-1; size: -
CDR3: ASSPRHRVGGYT; V: TRBV11-2; J: TRBJ1-2; size: once
CDR3: SAVAKNIQY; V: TRBV20-1; J: TRBJ2-4; size: -
CDR3: ASSQDPGQNHLQPQH; V: TRBV4-1; J: TRBJ1-5; size: -
CDR3: ASSPWGGGTEAF; V: TRBV18; J: TRBJ1-1; size: once
CDR3: ASSLGGRNNEQF; V: TRBV5-1; J: TRBJ2-1; size: -
CDR3: ATSRVAGWEQY; V: TRBV15; J: TRBJ2-7; size: -
CDR3: ATLAGARDTQY; V: TRBV10-2; J: TRBJ2-3; size: -
CDR3: TTGGVPNQPQH; V: TRBV6-1; J: TRBJ1-5; size: -
CDR3: SVALGTVSYNEQF; V: TRBV29-1; J: TRBJ2-1; size: once
CDR3: ASSEGTNTGELF; V: TRBV11-3; J: TRBJ2-2; size: once
CDR3: ASSLYGLAGGNEQF; V: TRBV7-8; J: TRBJ2-1; size: -
CDR3: ASRKVDELF; V: TRBV27; J: TRBJ2-2; size: -
CDR3: SVPGGPTYETQY; V: TRBV29-1; J: TRBJ2-5; size: -
CDR3: ASSEARTGVPQPQH; V: TRBV6-1; J: TRBJ1-5; size: -
CDR3: AWTAGNMNTEAF; V: TRBV30; J: TRBJ1-1; size: -
CDR3: ASSIRSDSAQETQY; V: TRBV5-1; J: TRBJ2-5; size: -
CDR3: ASSQSGQGEETQY; V: TRBV4-2; J: TRBJ2-5; size: -